One TCR beta chain is described in this entry. Its antigen is not yet known. No much larger clone exists at a distance of one base, and base qualities are not known. This sample stems from a study of blood T cell repertoires in COVID-19 (dated by TCRdb to about 2020). Regarding the study in general: Samples covering the acute and convalescent phases of COVID-19 were provided by collaborators in the United States, Italy and Spain. The dataset comprised deeply sampled blood TCRbeta repertoires from subjects exposed to, actively infected with, or recovered from COVID-19. Samples were obtained from the ongoing ImmuneRACE study (first 160 participants) and from about 1,300 subjects provided by 6 global collaborators. The prospective study material was composed of cDNA or gDNA derived from T cells, B-cell-depleted T cells, or PBMCs. The sample metadata nearly always contained a de-identified subject ID, COVID-19 status, age in years and sex. The repertoires were made available in a free public database intended to serve as a resource for research on the immune response to SARS-CoV-2. Where available, HLA class I and class II types were taken from metadata supplied by the sample provider and were not determined by assay-based typing. Here is what the overall study found, with its caveats: The amount of clinical and demographic metadata varied by source and participant and was provided uncurated.

The CDR1 and CDR2 encoded by the germline V gene are SNHLY and FYNNEI. The CDR3 spans 13 residues, from the cysteine through the phenylalanine. This entry keeps only the CDR3 DNA: 39 bases, framed from base 1. The junction shows trimming of 6 bases on V and 9 bases on J, plus 18 bases between the germline ends. TCRbeta CDR3 regions were amplified from genomic DNA by means of the immunoSEQ Assay, a bias-controlled multiplex PCR. The paper's data handling went like this. The number of nucleated cells in each sample was estimated from the amplification of reference gene primers within the assay. Sequence reads were collapsed and filtered to measure the absolute abundance of every unique TCRbeta CDR3 rearrangement. For each sample, productive Simpson clonality was calculated by taking the square root of Simpson's diversity index across productive rearrangements. The immuneACCESS repertoire file appears here via TCRdb, limited to in-frame rearrangements. These files lack a portion of the clones; in checked studies, under half of the deficit traces to unresolved V genes, and the cause of the others is not known. That table gives V, J and clone size, and the DNA gave D and trimming. The sample table records approximately 350,000 clones; 80% to 90% of these occur just once. The ten largest account for 0.95% to 1.5% of the sample.

The collaborating institutions used their own protocols to collect whole blood in K2EDTA tubes. Collaborator samples were shipped for TCRbeta analysis as frozen whole blood, isolated PBMCs, or DNA extracted from either sample type. Source material: peripheral blood. The TCR originated in a man in his forties with acute or convalescent COVID-19. The V and J genes are TRBV2 and TRBJ2-7; the D segment could be TRBD1, given 5 matching bases. The CDR3 sequence is CASSAQETASQYF. The DNA sequence reads TGTGCCAGCAGCGCCCAAGAGACAGCCTCGCAGTACTTC.